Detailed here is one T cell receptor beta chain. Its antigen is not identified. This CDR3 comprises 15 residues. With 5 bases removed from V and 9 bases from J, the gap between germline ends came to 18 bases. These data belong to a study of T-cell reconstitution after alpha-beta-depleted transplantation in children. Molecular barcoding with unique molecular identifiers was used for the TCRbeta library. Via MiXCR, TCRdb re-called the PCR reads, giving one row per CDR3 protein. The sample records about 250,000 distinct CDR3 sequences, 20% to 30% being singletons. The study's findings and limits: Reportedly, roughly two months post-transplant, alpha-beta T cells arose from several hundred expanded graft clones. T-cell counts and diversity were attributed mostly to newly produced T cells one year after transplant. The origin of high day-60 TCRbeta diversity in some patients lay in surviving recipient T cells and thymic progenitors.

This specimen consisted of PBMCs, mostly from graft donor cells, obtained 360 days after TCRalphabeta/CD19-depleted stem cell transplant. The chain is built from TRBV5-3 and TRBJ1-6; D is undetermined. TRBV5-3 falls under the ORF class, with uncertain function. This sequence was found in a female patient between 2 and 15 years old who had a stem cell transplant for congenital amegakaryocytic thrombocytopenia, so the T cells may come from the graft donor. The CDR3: CARSSLGPSSSPLHF. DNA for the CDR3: TGTGCCAGAAGTTCCCTAGGACCGTCATCTTCACCCCTCCACTTT.